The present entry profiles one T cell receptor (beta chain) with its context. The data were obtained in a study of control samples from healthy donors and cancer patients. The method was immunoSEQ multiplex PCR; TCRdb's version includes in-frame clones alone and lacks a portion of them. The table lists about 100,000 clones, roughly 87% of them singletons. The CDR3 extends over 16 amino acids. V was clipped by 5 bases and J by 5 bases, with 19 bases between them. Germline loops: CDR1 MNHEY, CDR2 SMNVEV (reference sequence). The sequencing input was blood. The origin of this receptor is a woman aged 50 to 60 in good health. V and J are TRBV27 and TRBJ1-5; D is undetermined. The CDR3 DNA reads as TGTGCCAGCAGTCCCCAGGCCGAGAGCAACCATCAGCCCCAGCATTTT. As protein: CASSPQAESNHQPQHF.